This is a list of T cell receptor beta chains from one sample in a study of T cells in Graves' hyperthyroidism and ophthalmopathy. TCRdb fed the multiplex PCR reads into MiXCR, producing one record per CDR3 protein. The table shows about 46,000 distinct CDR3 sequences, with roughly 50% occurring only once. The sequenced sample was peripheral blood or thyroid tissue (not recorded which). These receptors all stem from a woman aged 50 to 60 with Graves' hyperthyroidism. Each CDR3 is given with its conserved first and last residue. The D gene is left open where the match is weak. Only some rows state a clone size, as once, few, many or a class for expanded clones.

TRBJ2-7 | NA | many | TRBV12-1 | TGTGCCAGCAGCTTTGCGCTTCGGGAGGGGTCCTACGAGCAGTACTTC | CASSFALREGSYEQYF
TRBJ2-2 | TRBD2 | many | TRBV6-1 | TGTGCCAGCACCCCTAGCGGGAGCCATAGGGCCGGGGAGCTGTTTTTT | CASTPSGSHRAGELFF
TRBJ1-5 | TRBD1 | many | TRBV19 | TGTGCCACCCGGTTCAAAGACAGGGTCATCCAGCCCCAGCATTTT | CATRFKDRVIQPQHF
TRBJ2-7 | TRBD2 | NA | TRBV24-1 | TGTGCCACCAGTGATCCCCCGACTAGCGCACCCTACGAGCAGTACTTC | CATSDPPTSAPYEQYF
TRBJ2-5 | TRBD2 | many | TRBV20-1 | TGCAGTGCTATCCCCGGAAGCGGGAGGGGAGAGACCCAGTACTTC | CSAIPGSGRGETQYF
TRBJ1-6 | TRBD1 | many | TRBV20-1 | TGCAGTGCCTCGGACAGGGATAATTCACCCCTCCACTTT | CSASDRDNSPLHF
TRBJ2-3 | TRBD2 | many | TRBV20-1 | TGCAGTGCCTACCGGAGTAGCGGGAGTACAAATACGCAGTATTTT | CSAYRSSGSTNTQYF
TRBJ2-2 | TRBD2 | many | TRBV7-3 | TGTGCCAGCAGCCCCGAAGGGACTAGCGGGAGGTCCGGGGAGCTGTTTTTT | CASSPEGTSGRSGELFF
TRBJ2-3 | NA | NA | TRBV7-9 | NA | CASSFYICSGWRGTQYF
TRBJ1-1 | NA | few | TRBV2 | TGTGCCAGCAGGGAACAACTGGACACTGAAGCTTTCTTT | CASREQLDTEAFF
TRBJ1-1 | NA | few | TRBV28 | TGTGCCAGCAGTCCAGGGTCGGTTTTCCTCGGGAACACTGAAGCTTTCTTT | CASSPGSVFLGNTEAFF
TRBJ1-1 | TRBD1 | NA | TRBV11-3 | TGTGCCAGCAGCCCAGGACAGGGGGACACTGAAGCTTTCTTT | CASSPGQGDTEAFF
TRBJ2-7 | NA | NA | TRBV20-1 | TGCAGTGCTAGGGGGCCGCCCTACGAGCAGTACTTC | CSARGPPYEQYF
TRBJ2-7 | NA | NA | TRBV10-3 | TGTGCCATCAGTGAACGGCAGGGGGAGGCCGAGCAGTACTTC | CAISERQGEAEQYF
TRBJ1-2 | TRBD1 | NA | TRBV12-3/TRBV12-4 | TGTGCCAGCAGTTCGACAGGGCTCGGAGATGGCTACACCTTC | CASSSTGLGDGYTF
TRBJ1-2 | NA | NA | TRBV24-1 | TGTGCCACCAGTGATCCAAGGGCAGGGGCTTTGTATGGCTACACCTTC | CATSDPRAGALYGYTF
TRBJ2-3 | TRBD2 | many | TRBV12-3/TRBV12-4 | TGTGCCAGCAGTATACGACTAGCGGGTGCTACTAGCACAGATACGCAGTATTTT | CASSIRLAGATSTDTQYF
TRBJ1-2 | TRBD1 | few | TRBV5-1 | TGCGCCAGCACATACGGGGACAGGCAAGGCTACACCTTC | CASTYGDRQGYTF
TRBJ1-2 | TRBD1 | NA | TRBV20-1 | TGCAGTGCTAGATCGACAGGGGGCAGGGGCTACACCTTC | CSARSTGGRGYTF
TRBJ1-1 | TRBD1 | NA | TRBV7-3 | TGTGCCAGCAGCTTATCCCGGGACAGAAATGAAGCTTTCTTT | CASSLSRDRNEAFF
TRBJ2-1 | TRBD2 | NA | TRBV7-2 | TGTGCCAGCAGCTTGGGGACTAGCGGGAACAATGAGCAGTTCTTC | CASSLGTSGNNEQFF
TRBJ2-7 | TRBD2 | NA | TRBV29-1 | TGCAGCGTTGAGGGGAGGGGTAACGAGCAGTACTTC | CSVEGRGNEQYF
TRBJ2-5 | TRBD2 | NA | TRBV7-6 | TGTGCCAGCAGCTTCAGCATTAGCGGGAGCGAAGAGACCCAGTACTTC | CASSFSISGSEETQYF
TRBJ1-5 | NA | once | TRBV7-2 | TGTGCCAGCAGCGACGATAGCAATCGGCCCCAGCATTTT | CASSDDSNRPQHF
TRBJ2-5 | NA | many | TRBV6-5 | TGTGCCACCGGGACACTTAAACTGAAAGAGACCCAGTACTTC | CATGTLKLKETQYF
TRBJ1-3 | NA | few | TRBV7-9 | TGTGCCAGCAGCGCCGACGGGAACACCATATATTTT | CASSADGNTIYF
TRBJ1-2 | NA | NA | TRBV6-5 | TGTGCCAGCAGTTACTCGGTTCTCGGAGGAGGGGACCATGGCTACACCTTC | CASSYSVLGGGDHGYTF
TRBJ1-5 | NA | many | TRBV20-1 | TGCAGTGCGGGACGGCGGGGGCAGCCCCAGCATTTT | CSAGRRGQPQHF
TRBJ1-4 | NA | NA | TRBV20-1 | TGCAGTGCTAGATGGGAGGTAGTGGGAAAACTGTTTTTT | CSARWEVVGKLFF
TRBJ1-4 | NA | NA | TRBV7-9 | TGTGCCAGCAGCGCCGACGGGAACACTGAAAAACTGTTTTTT | CASSADGNTEKLFF
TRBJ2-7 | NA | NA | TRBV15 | TGTGCCACCAGCAGCCAGTCGTCAGGAGTCCTCTACGAGCAGTACTTC | CATSSQSSGVLYEQYF
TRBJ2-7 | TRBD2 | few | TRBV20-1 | TGCAGTGCCCAAGGGACTAGCGGGATGCCGCAGTACTTC | CSAQGTSGMPQYF
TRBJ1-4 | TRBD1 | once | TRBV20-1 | TGCAGTGCTAGGTCGACAGGGGGCATGGATGAAAAACTGCTTTTC | CSARSTGGMDEKLLF
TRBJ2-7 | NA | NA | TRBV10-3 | TGTGCTATCAGTGAGCAAGGGGGCGGGGGGCAGTACTTC | CAISEQGGGGQYF
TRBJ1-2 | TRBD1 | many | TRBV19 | TGTGCCAGTAGAAAACGAGCCCCGGACAGGGGCTATGGCTACACCTTC | CASRKRAPDRGYGYTF
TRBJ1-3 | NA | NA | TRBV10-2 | TGCGCCAGCAGGACCCTCGTTGGAAACACCATATATTTT | CASRTLVGNTIYF
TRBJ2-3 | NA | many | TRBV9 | TGTGCCAGCAAGGGGGGGGGGTTCTCAGATACGCAGTATTTT | CASKGGGFSDTQYF
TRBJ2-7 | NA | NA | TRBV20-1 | TGCAGTGCTAGTGAGGGGGGAGTACTGGGCTACGAGCAGTACTTC | CSASEGGVLGYEQYF